The rows below give T cell receptor beta chains drawn from one sample of a study of cytomegalovirus exposure and HLA in healthy donors. The method was immunoSEQ multiplex PCR; TCRdb's version includes in-frame clones alone and lacks a portion of them. The sample has 120,000 or so clones; 80% are singletons. The sample consisted of PBMCs. These receptors all stem from a male donor in good health and CMV-seronegative. Both conserved end residues are trimmed from each CDR3.

V	J	CDR3
TRBV15	TRBJ2-6	ATSRQGTGANGLT
TRBV4-3	TRBJ2-5	ASSQDRLAGTYEETQY
TRBV7-2	TRBJ2-5	ASSWGQTWGETQY
TRBV10-3	TRBJ1-5	AISEPGTGYQPQH
TRBV30	TRBJ1-5	AWSPEGRQPQH
TRBV4-3	TRBJ2-3	ASSRLGTSGFTDTQY
TRBV6-5	TRBJ2-1	ASSYGGREQF
TRBV6-1	TRBJ2-7	ASSFWDSYEQY
TRBV2	TRBJ2-7	AGQYEQY
TRBV7-9	TRBJ1-1	SSSPGQGAEAF
TRBV4-1	TRBJ2-5	ASTLRLAGVETQY
TRBV6-1	TRBJ1-5	ASSERTVSNQPQH
TRBV28	TRBJ1-5	ASSPPGKVQPQH
TRBV5-4	TRBJ1-6	ASSSTDYNSPLH
TRBV6-1	TRBJ1-2	ASTQGTVYYGYT
TRBV5-5	TRBJ2-3	ASSRGGVRADTQY
TRBV28	TRBJ2-6	ASSATGISGANGLT
TRBV4-3	TRBJ1-1	ASSQGVRWREERNTEAF
TRBV5-6	TRBJ1-6	ASSFRQGSYNSPLH
TRBV4-2	TRBJ2-5	ASSQGPGGKETQY
TRBV5-4	TRBJ2-7	ASSTGDRGRSVEQY
TRBV28	TRBJ1-2	ASRRLGTGGYGYT
TRBV27	TRBJ1-5	ASSLDRGYQPQH
TRBV6-5	TRBJ1-1	ASRAQGAEAF
TRBV5-1	TRBJ2-1	ASSQMTQEVEQF
TRBV27	TRBJ1-1	ASGQRAGYTEAF
TRBV19	TRBJ1-1	ASSVGRGNTEAF
TRBV7-9	TRBJ2-7	ASQGTGKNEQY
TRBV6-6	TRBJ2-7	ASSYGQGPYEQY
TRBV13	TRBJ1-3	ASSRTGVGRNTIY
TRBV10-3	TRBJ1-1	AINETPRI
TRBV10-3	TRBJ2-5	AISKSGGAKETQY